This TCR beta chain came from a study of cytomegalovirus exposure and HLA in healthy donors. PCR primers comprised 60 Vbeta and 13 Jbeta primers. Sequencing was performed with immunoSEQ multiplex PCR; in TCRdb, only in-frame clones are kept and a portion is missing. The sample shows approximately 40,000 clones, about 66% of them seen only once. V shed 3 bases and J 10 bases; nucleotides not matched to a gene: 12. Germline CDR1 reads SGHVS; CDR2 reads FQNEAQ. The CDR3 extends over 15 amino acids. The receptor's source is a man aged 45-60 years in good health and CMV-seropositive. Sequencing was carried out using PBMCs. The rearrangement joins TRBV7-8 to TRBJ2-1; 7 bases agree with TRBD2. The CDR3 nucleotides read TGTGCCAGCAGCTTGGTGGAGGGAGGGGAGGTGGAGCAGTTCTTC. Translating it yields CASSLVEGGEVEQFF.